This T cell receptor beta chain originates from a study of vaccination effects on CD4 cells after COVID-19. Assay used: immunoSEQ multiplex PCR; TCRdb lists only in-frame clones, some missing. The sample carries around 30,000 clones, approximately 70% recorded once. Culturing for around 10 days preceded CD4+ T cell isolation. The table lists this clone with a few counts. The antigen is unknown. This receptor was taken from a human donor who received a COVID-19 vaccine. The input for sequencing was CD4+ T cells from PBMCs cultured without peptide, taken before COVID-19 vaccination.

The chain's CDR3 is CASSLTSGRATGELFF. CDR3 nucleotides: TGTGCCAGCAGCTTAACGTCTGGCAGGGCGACCGGGGAGCTGTTTTTT. The rearrangement links TRBV7-9 to TRBJ2-2; TRBD1 might be the D (5 bases). The CDR3 is 16 residues long. V was pared by 2 bases and J by 5 bases, with 15 bases between. The V gene's germline CDR1 is SEHNR and CDR2 FQNEAQ (reference sequence).